This TCR beta chain was sequenced during a study of blood T cell repertoires in COVID-19 (dated by TCRdb to about 2020). About the study as a whole: Samples covering the acute and convalescent phases of COVID-19 were provided by collaborators in the United States, Italy and Spain. The prospective study material was composed of cDNA or gDNA derived from T cells, B-cell-depleted T cells, or PBMCs. The dataset comprised deeply sampled blood TCRbeta repertoires from subjects exposed to, actively infected with, or recovered from COVID-19. The repertoires were released in a freely available public database meant as a resource for research on the immune response to SARS-CoV-2. The samples were drawn from the first 160 participants of the ongoing ImmuneRACE study and from over a thousand subjects provided by 6 global collaborators. The sample metadata nearly always contained a de-identified subject ID, COVID-19 status, age in years and sex. Where available, HLA class I and class II types were taken from metadata supplied by the sample provider and were not determined by assay-based typing. What the authors observed across the whole study: Clinical and demographic metadata were provided uncurated, with the amount varying by source and participant.

TCRbeta CDR3 regions were amplified from genomic DNA using the immunoSEQ Assay, a bias-controlled multiplex PCR. As for the authors' bioinformatics: Within the assay, amplification of reference gene primers was used to estimate how many nucleated cells each sample contained. To quantify the absolute abundance of each unique TCRbeta CDR3 rearrangement, sequence reads were collapsed and filtered. Productive Simpson clonality was computed per sample as the square root of Simpson's diversity index over productive rearrangements. The table was pulled from immuneACCESS by TCRdb, which kept in-frame rearrangements only. Such tables lose some clones; where checked, under half of the loss comes from unresolved V genes, and the rest has no known cause. From that table come the V and J calls and clone size; the DNA was used to work out D and trimming. A total of approximately 220,000 clones appear in this sample, more than 80% of them only once. The ten biggest clones cover less than 11% of the sample.

Each collaborating institution followed its own protocols to collect whole blood in K2EDTA tubes. For TCRbeta analysis, collaborators shipped samples as frozen whole blood, isolated PBMCs, or DNA extracted from either of those sample types. CDR1 and CDR2 are drawn from the germline V gene (reference sequence): SGHAT, FQDESV. The CDR3 sequence holds 13 residues, the cysteine and phenylalanine included. Kept here is only the CDR3 DNA, which spans 39 bases and is read in frame from base 1. V loses 5 bases, J loses 8 bases, and the germline ends lie 15 bases apart. Note on this clone: The antigen it binds to is not known. Base quality data are lacking; no much larger clone is found one base away.

The receptor was isolated from a woman of 80 years or more with acute or convalescent COVID-19. Recombination linked TRBV11-1 to TRBJ2-5; a weak D assignment points to TRBD1 (5 bases agree). Input material: peripheral blood. In nucleotide form, the sequence is TGTGCCAGCAGCCTCCAGGGCCTCGATACCCAGTACTTC. It encodes CASSLQGLDTQYF.